The present T cell receptor (beta chain) was sequenced within a study of CD8 T cells in Susac syndrome. The germline V and J ends were trimmed by 1 base and 3 bases, with 13 bases remaining between them. This CDR3 is built from 16 residues. Germline assignment: CDR1 SGHDT and CDR2 YYEEEE. cDNA came from approximately 0.5 to 1 ug RNA primed by random hexamers. Amplification of TCR beta CDR3 was carried out by immunoSEQ multiplex PCR, which covered 54 Vbeta and 13 Jbeta segments. Each CDR3 protein is one row after TCRdb ran MiXCR on the immunoSEQ multiplex PCR reads. Of some 120,000 distinct CDR3 sequences in the sample, around 95% were seen once. The sequenced target, TCR beta, came from blood CD8+ and CD4+ T cells. Isolation of CD8+ and CD4+ T cells was performed negatively, whereas enrichment of TEMRA cells was done by FACS. This clonotype was seen more than once but under ten times.

This chain uses TRBV5-6 with TRBJ1-4; D is unresolved. Sequencing input: CD4+ T cells from PBMCs. This clonotype was obtained from a human donor in good health. The CDR3 spells CASSLSMGKANEKLFF. The CDR3, as DNA: TGTGCCAGCAGCTTGTCCATGGGGAAGGCTAATGAAAAACTGTTTTTT.